The 9 T cell receptor beta chains in this list originate from one sample, sequenced in a study of shared clonotypes between healthy human individuals. Sequencing was performed with immunoSEQ multiplex PCR; in TCRdb, only in-frame clones are kept and a portion is missing. This sample has about 660,000 clones, with around 72% found just once. The sample was memory CD4+ T cells sorted from blood. As for subset: CD45RA-negative fraction. The origin of the receptors is a woman in her thirties in good health.

J is TRBJ2-7 and V is TRBV5-1; D is tentatively TRBD1 or TRBD2 (6 bases each). Germline V lookup: CDR1 SGHRS, CDR2 YFSETQ. This CDR3 comprises 14 residues. V gave up 4 bases and J gave up 5 bases, with 16 bases separating them. For the CDR3, the DNA is TGCGCCAGCAGCCGGGGGCGGGATAGTCACGAGCAGTACTTC. Its protein product is CASSRGRDSHEQYF.

The chain joins TRBV15 to TRBJ1-1; D not resolved. The CDR3 loop spans 12 amino acids. V was cut by 2 bases and J by 5 bases, with 6 bases left in between. Germline assignment: CDR1 LNHNV and CDR2 YYDKDF (reference sequence). As DNA, the CDR3 is TGTGCCACCAGCAGACCTCCAACTGAAGCTTTCTTT. Its protein product is CATSRPPTEAFF.

This clone has only one observation. V usage is TRBV5-1 and J usage is TRBJ2-3; D not certain. This CDR3 has 11 residues. Germline CDR1 SGHRS, CDR2 YFSETQ. V shed 0 bases and J shed 8 bases, with 4 bases lying between them. This CDR3 reads CASSLEGTQYF. CDR3 bases: TGCGCCAGCAGCTTGGAGGGTACGCAGTATTTT. The full variable domain, rest sourced from reference TRBV5-1 and TRBJ2-3, is KAGVTQTPRYLIKTRGQQVTLSCSPISGHRSVSWYQQTPGQGLQFLFEYFSETQRNKGNFPGRFSGRQFSNSRSEMNVSTLELGDSALYLCASSLEGTQYFGPGTRLTVL.

This chain connects TRBV5-1 to TRBJ2-7; no clear D gene. The CDR3 spans 12 residues. V lost 0 bases to trimming and J lost 6 bases, with 7 bases between them. Germline CDR1 is SGHRS and CDR2 is YFSETQ. Written as DNA, the CDR3 is TGCGCCAGCAGCTTGGCCGGCCTCGAGCAGTACTTC. This sequence encodes CASSLAGLEQYF.

There are many counts of this clone. V usage is TRBV6-6 and J usage is TRBJ2-1; D may be TRBD2 (6 bases). In germline, CDR1 is MNHNY, CDR2 SVGAGI (reference sequence). CDR3 length equals 13 residues. Between the trimmed V and J ends, which lost 4 bases and 4 bases, there was a span of 8 bases. The CDR3 bases are TGTGCCAGCAGTTCGGGGGAATACAATGAGCAGTTCTTC. This sequence encodes CASSSGEYNEQFF.

The rearrangement joins TRBV28 to TRBJ2-7; possibly TRBD2 for D (6 bases). The CDR3 runs 15 residues. The V and J ends lost 2 bases and 2 bases respectively, with 13 bases between them. CDR1 is MDHEN, CDR2 SYDVKM, per germline. Here the CDR3 reads CASSLISGGAYEQYF. CDR3 DNA sequence: TGTGCCAGCAGTTTAATCAGCGGAGGGGCCTACGAGCAGTACTTC.

The J gene is TRBJ1-1, the V gene TRBV19, with no clear D. Germline CDR1 is LNHDA and CDR2 is SQIVND (reference sequence). The germline V and J ends were trimmed by 5 bases and 1 base, with 17 bases remaining between them. There are 16 residues in the CDR3. Written as DNA, the CDR3 is TGTGCCAGTAGTTTCGAGGTAGGAGTTTCGAACACTGAAGCTTTCTTT. This translates into CASSFEVGVSNTEAFF.

The chain uses TRBV20-1 and TRBJ2-5; D is ambiguous. The CDR3 is 11 residues long. Between the trimmed V and J ends, which lost 3 bases and 5 bases, there was a span of 7 bases. The germline V gene encodes CDR1 DFQATT and CDR2 SNEGSKA (reference sequence). The CDR3 protein is CSASPYETQYF. The CDR3 nucleotides are TGCAGTGCTAGCCCCTATGAGACCCAGTACTTC.

The CDR3 is CASSGTGGRNEQYF. In DNA form, the CDR3 reads TGTGCCAGCAGTGGGACAGGGGGCAGGAACGAGCAGTACTTC. The chain is built from TRBV2 and TRBJ2-7; TRBD1 aligns across 11 bases. Germline V gene data show CDR1 as SNHLY and CDR2 as FYNNEI. V shed 4 bases and J 5 bases; nucleotides not matched to a gene: 4. This CDR3 has 14 residues.